This T cell receptor (beta chain) was identified in a study of identical twins. General study findings and limits: There were fewer insertions in abundant cord blood beta clonotypes, but memory repertoires showed no such pattern.

In TCRdb, the 5' RACE reads were re-called with MiXCR into one record per CDR3 protein. The repertoire includes about 720,000 distinct CDR3 sequences, about 20% of them detected once, and about 12% sits in the top ten. As for this clonotype: Its specificity is not known.

The CDR3 extends over 12 amino acids. The V end was cut by 1 base, the J end by 4 bases, with 7 bases between. The germline gives CDR1 SQVTM, CDR2 ANQGSEA. In addition, the sample was reused for a study of T cells expressing NK-cell markers. That work states: Sorted CD3+CD56-NKG2C+, CD3+CD56+NKG2C+ and CD3+CD56+NKG2C- T cells supplied the TCR beta repertoires. Roughly six donors had dominant NKG2C+ clonotypes that comprised about 1.0-7.5% of their CD8+ T cells. In several donors, dominant clonotypes made up about 28.3-65% of CD3+CD56-NKG2C+ cells.

This clonotype originated in a young woman in good health. V gene TRBV29-1 combines with J gene TRBJ1-2; D remains ambiguous. Sequenced input: PBMCs. This CDR3 reads CSVEGLGYGYTF. CDR3 coding DNA: TGCAGCGTTGAAGGTTTGGGCTATGGCTACACCTTC.